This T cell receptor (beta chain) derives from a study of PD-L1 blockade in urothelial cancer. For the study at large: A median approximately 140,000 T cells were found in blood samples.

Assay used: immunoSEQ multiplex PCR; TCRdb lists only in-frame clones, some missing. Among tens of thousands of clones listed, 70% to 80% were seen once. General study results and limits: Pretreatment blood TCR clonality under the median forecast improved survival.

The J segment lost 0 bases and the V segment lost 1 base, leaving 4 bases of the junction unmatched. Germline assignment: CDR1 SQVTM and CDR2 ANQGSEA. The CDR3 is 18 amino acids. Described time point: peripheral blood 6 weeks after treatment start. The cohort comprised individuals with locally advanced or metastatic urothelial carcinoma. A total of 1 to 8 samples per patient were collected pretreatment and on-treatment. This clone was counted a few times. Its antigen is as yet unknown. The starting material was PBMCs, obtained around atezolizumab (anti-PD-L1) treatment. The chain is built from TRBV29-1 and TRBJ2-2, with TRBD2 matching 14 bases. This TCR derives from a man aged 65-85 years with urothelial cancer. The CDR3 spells CSVEAGTSGGPNTGELFF. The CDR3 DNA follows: TGCAGCGTTGAAGCGGGGACTAGCGGGGGCCCGAACACCGGGGAGCTGTTTTTT.